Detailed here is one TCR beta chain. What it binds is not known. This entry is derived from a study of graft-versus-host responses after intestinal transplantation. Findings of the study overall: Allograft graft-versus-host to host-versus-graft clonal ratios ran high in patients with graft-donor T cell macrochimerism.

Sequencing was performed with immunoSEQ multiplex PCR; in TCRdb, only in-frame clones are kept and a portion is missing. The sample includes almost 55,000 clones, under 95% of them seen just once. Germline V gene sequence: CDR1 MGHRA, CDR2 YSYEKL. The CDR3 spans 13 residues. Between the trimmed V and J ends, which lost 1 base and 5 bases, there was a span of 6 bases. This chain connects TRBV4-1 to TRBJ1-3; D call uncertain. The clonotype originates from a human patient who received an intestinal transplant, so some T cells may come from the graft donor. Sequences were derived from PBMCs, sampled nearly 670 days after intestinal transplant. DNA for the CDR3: TGCGCCAGCAGCCAAGGATCCCGAAACACCATATATTTT. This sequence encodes CASSQGSRNTIYF.